Below are 24 T cell receptor beta chains sequenced from a single sample in a study of T cell changes during pregnancy in multiple sclerosis. TCRdb keeps only in-frame clones here, not all; method: immunoSEQ multiplex PCR. The sample holds 130,000 or so clones, around 97% seen once. The specimen was peripheral blood, collected after pregnancy. The receptor source for this set is a female donor with multiple sclerosis, enrolled in a pregnancy study.

V usage is TRBV28 and J usage is TRBJ2-1; D uncertain. The CDR3 spans 13 residues. V lost 3 bases and J 16 bases, leaving 19 bases between the germline ends. Germline CDR1 and CDR2: MDHEN and SYDVKM. Here the CDR3 reads CASSFFRITYQFF. CDR3 sequence (DNA): TGTGCCAGCAGTTTTTTTAGAATTACCTACCAATTCTTC.

The V call is TRBV19, the J call TRBJ2-1, with a weak D call TRBD2 (6 bases). Germline V CDR1 and CDR2: LNHDA, SQIVND (reference sequence). This CDR3 comprises 14 residues. Trimming removed 3 bases at V and 7 bases at J, with 13 bases between. This CDR3 is CASSMSGARNEQFF. The CDR3 nucleotides are TGTGCCAGTAGTATGTCGGGAGCTAGGAATGAGCAGTTCTTC.

The genes are TRBV29-1 and TRBJ1-1; D possibly corresponds to TRBD1 (5 bases). The CDR3 is 14 residues long. Germline CDR1 and CDR2: SQVTM and ANQGSEA. V was pared by 4 bases and J by 0 bases, with 12 bases between. The CDR3 loop is CSVGLPGVNTEAFF. The DNA of the CDR3 is TGCAGCGTTGGGCTTCCGGGGGTGAACACTGAAGCTTTCTTT.

CDR3 DNA: TGTGCCAGCAGCTCATCCGGGACAGGGGTCGAGCAGTACTTC. Translation gives CASSSSGTGVEQYF. This chain joins TRBV7-6 and TRBJ2-7; TRBD1 matches 10 bases. This CDR3 spans 14 amino acids. Trimming removed 4 bases from V and 6 bases from J; junction bases left unmatched: 6. Germline loops: CDR1 SGHVS, CDR2 FNYEAQ.

This chain uses TRBV28 with TRBJ2-5; tentative D call: TRBD2 (6 bases). Trimming cost V 3 bases and J 5 bases, with 13 bases left between them. The germline gives CDR1 MDHEN, CDR2 SYDVKM. The CDR3 is made up of 14 amino acids. CDR3 sequence (DNA): TGTGCCAGCAGTTTGACGGGAGTAGTGGAGACCCAGTACTTC. Translation gives CASSLTGVVETQYF.

The chain is built from TRBV5-1 and TRBJ2-6; D may be TRBD1 (6 bases). Per germline, CDR1 SGHRS and CDR2 YFSETQ. The V gene lost 0 bases and the J gene lost 4 bases, with 8 bases spanning the gap. The CDR3 covers 15 residues. For the CDR3, the DNA is TGCGCCAGCAGCTTGGTGGGGGCCGGGGCCAACGTCCTGACTTTC. Its protein is CASSLVGAGANVLTF.

About this clone: Mismatch with germline at one junction end may stem from a read error. The CDR3 DNA sequence: TGTGCCAGTAGTCCCCGACCGGGGAACACTGAAGCTTTTTTT. This gives the protein CASSPRPGNTEAFF. This chain links TRBV19 with TRBJ1-1; no clear D. The CDR3 is 14 residues long. Germline V lookup: CDR1 LNHDA, CDR2 SQIVND (reference sequence).

V usage is TRBV5-4 and J usage is TRBJ1-1; no clear D. CDR1 is SGHNT, CDR2 YYREEE, per germline (reference sequence). With 5 bases removed from V and 7 bases from J, the gap between germline ends came to 9 bases. The CDR3 extends over 11 amino acids. Written as DNA, the CDR3 is TGTGCCAGCAGTGAGAGGGATGAAGCTTTCTTT. It codes for CASSERDEAFF.

This rearrangement joins TRBV4-3 to TRBJ2-6, with 8 bases aligning to TRBD2. The V segment lost 0 bases and the J segment 0 bases; nucleotides outside the gene matches: 13. Germline V lookup: CDR1 LGHNA, CDR2 YSLEER. The CDR3 is 21 amino acids. The CDR3 DNA reads as TGCGCCAGCAGCCAAGAGCTCCCCATCACTAGCGGTTTCTCTGGGGCCAACGTCCTGACTTTC. It translates to CASSQELPITSGFSGANVLTF.

The gene calls are TRBV4-3 and TRBJ2-1, with 10 bases identical to TRBD1. Germline values: CDR1 LGHNA, CDR2 YSLEER. The CDR3 has 15 amino acids. Unmatched junction bases numbered 1, after V lost 1 base and J lost 4 bases. CDR3 protein: CASSQGQGAYNEQFF. The CDR3 bases are TGCGCCAGCAGCCAAGGACAGGGGGCTTACAATGAGCAGTTCTTC.

This chain links TRBV6-1 with TRBJ2-5; D not certain. Trimming stripped 9 bases from V and 7 bases from J, with 15 bases between. The CDR3 covers 12 residues. Germline-derived CDR1 and CDR2 are MNHNS and SASEGT. The CDR3 DNA reads TGTGCCAGGGGCGATCAGGTGGGGACCCAGTACTTC. It specifies CARGDQVGTQYF.

The chain has TRBV29-1 and TRBJ1-1; D gene uncertain. The CDR3 is 13 amino acids. Germline-derived CDR1 and CDR2 are SQVTM and ANQGSEA. Trimming removed 3 bases from V and 4 bases from J, with 12 bases in between. DNA of the CDR3: TGCAGCGTTGATCTGCAACCGGGCACTGAAGCTTTCTTT. Residues: CSVDLQPGTEAFF.

This sequence joins TRBV29-1 and TRBJ2-2, with 10 bases identical to TRBD1. The length of the CDR3 is 14 residues. Germline V gene lookup returns CDR1 SQVTM and CDR2 ANQGSEA. The ends lost 4 bases at V and 6 bases at J; junction bases unmatched: 5. The CDR3 sequence: CSVGLTGGSGELFF. The CDR3, as DNA: TGCAGCGTTGGCCTGACAGGGGGCTCCGGGGAGCTGTTTTTT.

The chain combines TRBV28 with TRBJ1-5; possibly TRBD1 for D (6 bases). The CDR3 contains 15 residues. V lost 7 bases and J lost 3, with 16 bases in between. Germline CDR1 reads MDHEN; CDR2 reads SYDVKM. The CDR3 is CASTYSQGNNQPQHF. DNA of the CDR3: TGTGCCAGCACCTACTCACAGGGAAACAATCAGCCCCAGCATTTT.

In this sample, this clone turned up a few times. CDR3 loop: CASSLGTGWNQPQHF. The DNA for the CDR3 is TGCGCCAGCAGCTTGGGGACAGGGTGGAATCAGCCCCAGCATTTT. This rearrangement joins TRBV5-1 to TRBJ1-5; 8 nucleotides agree with TRBD1. Germline values: CDR1 SGHRS, CDR2 YFSETQ. J was trimmed by 4 bases and V by 0 bases; bases with no gene match: 3. This CDR3 region has 15 residues.

The count of this clone is one. The genes are TRBV6-1 and TRBJ1-5, with a weak D call TRBD1 (5 bases). The CDR3 runs 15 residues. Germline CDR1 is MNHNS and CDR2 is SASEGT. Trimming cost V 0 bases and J 3 bases, with 9 bases left between them. The CDR3 is CASSEARVDNQPQHF. CDR3 nucleotide sequence: TGTGCCAGCAGTGAAGCCAGGGTTGACAATCAGCCCCAGCATTTT.

The CDR3 spells CASSSAGHPLEQYF. CDR3 DNA: TGTGCCAGCAGCTCTGCAGGCCACCCCCTCGAGCAGTACTTC. This sequence joins TRBV7-9 and TRBJ2-7; no clear D gene. Trimming stripped 4 bases from V and 6 bases from J, with 16 bases between. Germline V gene data show CDR1 as SEHNR and CDR2 as FQNEAQ (reference sequence). The CDR3 has 14 residues.

The table lists this clone with a few counts. This rearrangement joins TRBV14 to TRBJ1-1; no clear D. V dropped 4 bases and J dropped 0 bases, with 6 bases sitting between them. The CDR3 covers 13 residues. Germline V gene sequence: CDR1 SGHDN, CDR2 FVKESK. The CDR3 sequence: CASSPQMNTEAFF. The DNA of the CDR3 is TGTGCCAGCAGCCCCCAGATGAACACTGAAGCTTTCTTT.

The chain couples TRBV27 to TRBJ2-6, with 11 bases fitting TRBD2. The CDR3 has 18 residues. Germline V gene data show CDR1 as MNHEY and CDR2 as SMNVEV (reference sequence). V was clipped by 5 bases and J by 3 bases; unmatched bases: 9. The CDR3 nucleotides are TGTGCCAGCAGTCCCTCGGGACTAGCGGTGGTTGGGGCCAACGTCCTGACTTTC. Translated: CASSPSGLAVVGANVLTF.

CDR3 in amino acids: CASSLPPTGTGSFNEKLFF. The DNA of the CDR3 is TGCGCCAGCAGCTTACCTCCCACCGGGACAGGGAGTTTTAATGAAAAACTGTTTTTT. V and J are TRBV5-1 and TRBJ1-4; 9 nucleotides agree with TRBD1. There are 19 residues in the CDR3. CDR1 is SGHRS, CDR2 YFSETQ, per germline. Trimming cost V 2 bases and J 4 bases; bases outside gene matches: 15.

The rearrangement uses TRBV7-6 and TRBJ2-7, with D possibly matching TRBD1 (6 bases). CDR3 length equals 15 residues. Trimming removed 4 bases from V and 4 bases from J, with 17 bases in between. Germline CDR1 and CDR2: SGHVS and FNYEAQ. CDR3: CASSYGWGPGYEQYF. CDR3 bases: TGTGCCAGCAGCTACGGGTGGGGGCCCGGATACGAGCAGTACTTC.

This chain links TRBV7-3 with TRBJ2-7; TRBD2 matches at 10 bases. The CDR3 totals 15 residues. Per the germline V gene, CDR1 is SGHTA and CDR2 is FQGTGA. V dropped 5 bases and J dropped 3; count of bases not matched to a gene: 7. The CDR3 nucleotides read TGTGCCAGCAGCATATCTAGCGGGAGCGTCTACGAGCAGTACTTC. It encodes CASSISSGSVYEQYF.

The V gene is TRBV7-2, the J gene TRBJ2-5; 8 bases are a match to TRBD1. The CDR3 totals 14 residues. J was trimmed by 5 bases and V by 5 bases; bases with no gene match: 7. Germline V gene lookup returns CDR1 SGHTA and CDR2 FQGNSA. CDR3: CASSEQGVGETQYF. The CDR3 nucleotides are TGTGCCAGCAGCGAACAGGGGGTCGGGGAGACCCAGTACTTC.

The J gene is TRBJ2-3, the V gene TRBV19; D unresolved. This CDR3 has 14 residues. The germline V and J ends were trimmed by 4 bases and 3 bases, with 11 bases remaining between them. Germline V gene sequence: CDR1 LNHDA, CDR2 SQIVND (reference sequence). The CDR3 DNA sequence: TGTGCCAGTAGTAAGATGCCGAGGACAGATACGCAGTATTTT. Translating gives CASSKMPRTDTQYF.